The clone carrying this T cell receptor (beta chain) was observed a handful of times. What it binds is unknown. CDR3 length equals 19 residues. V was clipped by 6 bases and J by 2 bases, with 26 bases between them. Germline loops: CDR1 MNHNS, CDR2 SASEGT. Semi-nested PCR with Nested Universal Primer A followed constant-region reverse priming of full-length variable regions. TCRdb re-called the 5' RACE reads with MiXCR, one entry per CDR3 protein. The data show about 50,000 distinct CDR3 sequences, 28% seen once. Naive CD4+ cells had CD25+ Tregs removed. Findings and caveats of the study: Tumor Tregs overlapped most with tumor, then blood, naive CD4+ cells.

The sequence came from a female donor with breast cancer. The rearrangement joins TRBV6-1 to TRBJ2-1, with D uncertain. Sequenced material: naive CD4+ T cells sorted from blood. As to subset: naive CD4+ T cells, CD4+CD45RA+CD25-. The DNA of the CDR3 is TGTGCCAGCAGCAAGGGCGTTCCGACTCAACCTTGGGCCTACAATGAGCAGTTCTTC. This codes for CASSKGVPTQPWAYNEQFF.